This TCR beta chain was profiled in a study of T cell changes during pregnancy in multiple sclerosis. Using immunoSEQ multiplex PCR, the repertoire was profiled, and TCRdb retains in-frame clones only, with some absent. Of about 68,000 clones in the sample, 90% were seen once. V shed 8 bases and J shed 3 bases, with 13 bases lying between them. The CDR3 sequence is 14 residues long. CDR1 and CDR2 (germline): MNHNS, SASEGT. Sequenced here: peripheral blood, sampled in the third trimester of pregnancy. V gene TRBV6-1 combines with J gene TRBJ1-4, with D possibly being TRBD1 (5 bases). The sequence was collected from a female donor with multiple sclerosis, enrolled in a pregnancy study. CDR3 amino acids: CASRADSANEKLFF. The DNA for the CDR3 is TGTGCCAGCCGAGCCGACAGTGCTAATGAAAAACTGTTTTTT.